This T cell receptor beta chain was recovered during a study of cytomegalovirus exposure and HLA in healthy donors. The study's findings and limits: It was confirmed in vitro that a few of the CMV-associated chains were specific for CMV antigens. Most TCR sequences were rare, but some public TCRs occurred in many donors. A later analysis linked 15,000 to 20,000 TCR beta sequences to HLA alleles at 0.05 false discovery rate.

PCR used 60 Vbeta primers and 13 Jbeta primers. Some clones are missing from TCRdb's copy, which holds only in-frame ones; the method was immunoSEQ multiplex PCR. The sample carries about 59,000 clones, approximately 83% recorded once. To note about this clone: What it binds is unknown.

Germline V lookup: CDR1 LNHNV, CDR2 YYDKDF (reference sequence). This CDR3 has 19 amino acids. Trimming left V 3 bases short and J 9 bases short, with 27 bases between. Sequencing was performed on PBMCs. V is TRBV15 and J is TRBJ1-6; D remains unclear. This receptor was identified in a human donor in good health. CDR3 nucleotides: TGTGCCACCAGCAGGCTAAACGACGTCTGGAGTTGGTTCGGTTCACCCCTCCACTTT. Its translation is CATSRLNDVWSWFGSPLHF.